This T cell receptor beta chain was observed in a study of Tregs in tolerant kidney transplant recipients (dated by TCRdb to the late 2010s). Study-wide context: Before combined kidney and bone marrow transplantation, this study identified donor-specific regulatory T cells using TCRbeta sequencing and then followed those same cells after transplant. TCRbeta repertoire sequencing was used in 3 healthy controls to compare several ways of expanding Tregs specific for an allogeneic donor.

Results the study describes overall, beyond this receptor: Because the study included only a small number of patients, the results must be confirmed in larger populations and under other immunosuppression protocols. Biological reproducibility was not directly addressed, though technical replication error appeared minimal. Expanding Tregs with activated donor B cells appeared to identify the most biologically relevant and donor-specific TCRbeta repertoire.

Unstimulated Tregs (CD4+CD25+CD127-), CD4+ non-Tregs (CD4+CD25-), CD4 and CD8 cells were FACS-sorted from thawed PBMCs. Blood from healthy controls was obtained either as purchased buffy coats or from healthy volunteers. Healthy control blood was processed to PBMCs with a Ficoll density gradient and then cryopreserved, whereas patient PBMCs were collected both before and after transplant. V loses 6 bases at its end and J loses 13 bases; junction bases beyond the gene matches: 4. The germline V gene gives CDR1 as MNHEY and CDR2 as SVGAGI. Taken from cysteine to phenylalanine, the CDR3 has 12 residues. The entry retains the CDR3 DNA only, 36 bases that are in frame from base 1. Genomic DNA was extracted from sorted cells with the QIAGEN DNeasy Blood and Tissue Kit for TCRbeta CDR3 sequencing. Through immunoSEQ, high-throughput TCRbeta CDR3 sequencing was done commercially, including PCR amplification with internal controls and bias correction. The published analysis was carried out like this. Unique productive TCRbeta sequences were defined by CDR3 nucleotide sequence where primers matched, and otherwise by CDR3 amino acid sequence together with Vbeta and Jbeta genes. Sorting error was corrected by removing sequences shared between sorted populations at a frequency ratio of 2:1 or less, and the remaining shared sequences were assigned to the higher population. A sequence was defined as donor-reactive if the sequence was expanded at least 5-fold in CFSE-low cells compared with unstimulated cells and had a frequency of at least 0.01% in CFSE-low cells. Jensen-Shannon divergence, calculated on the top 100 TCRbeta sequences ranked by frequency, was used to quantify repertoire divergence. For any sample with multiple sequencing runs, sorting error was corrected in each run separately before the runs were pooled. TCRdb mirrors the immuneACCESS table, restricted to in-frame sequences. Some clones are absent from its copies; in checked studies, under half trace to an unresolved V gene, and the reason for the others is unknown. For V, J and clone size, that table is used; D and trimming come from the DNA. The sample table shows some 55,000 clones, and 83% are seen once. The top ten clonotypes cover 4% to 6.5% of the sample.

Concerning this clone: Its antigen specificity is not known. Base quality data are lacking; no much larger clone is found one base away.

The chain is encoded by TRBV6-5 joined to TRBJ1-6, with 9 junctional bases fitting TRBD1. Sequenced: CD4+ T cells from blood. The sequence was obtained from a human donor in good health. The DNA sequence is TGTGCCAGCAGGGGACAGGGACAGCCCCTCCACTTT. It encodes CASRGQGQPLHF.